This T cell receptor (beta chain) was obtained from a study of radiotherapy plus CTLA-4 blockade in lung cancer. Profiling relied on immunoSEQ multiplex PCR, and the TCRdb table lists in-frame clones only, not all of them. Of 70,000 to 90,000 clones listed, around 84% were seen once; the top ten hold less than 0.9%. This TCR came from a human donor with non-small cell lung cancer who had stable disease on radiotherapy plus ipilimumab. The sample in question was peripheral blood, obtained from a patient treated with radiotherapy plus ipilimumab.

CDR3 nucleotides: TGTGCCATCAAGGGGGCCGTGAACACTGAAGCTTTCTTT. Residues: CAIKGAVNTEAFF. The chain has TRBV10-3 and TRBJ1-1; 7 positions match TRBD1. Looked up from germline, CDR1 is ENHRY and CDR2 is SYGVKD. There are 13 residues in the CDR3. V lost 7 bases and J lost 0; bases outside the gene matches: 2.